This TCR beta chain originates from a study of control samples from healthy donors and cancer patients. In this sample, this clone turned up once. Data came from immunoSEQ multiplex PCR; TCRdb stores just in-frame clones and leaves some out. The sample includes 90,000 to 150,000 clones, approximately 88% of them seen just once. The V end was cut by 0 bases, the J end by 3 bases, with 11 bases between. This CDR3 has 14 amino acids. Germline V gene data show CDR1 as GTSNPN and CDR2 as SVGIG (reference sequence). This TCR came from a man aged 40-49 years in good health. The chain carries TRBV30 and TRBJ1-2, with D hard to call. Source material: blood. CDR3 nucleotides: TGTGCCTGGAGTGTAAGAGGGTTGGACTATGGCTACACCTTC. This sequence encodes CAWSVRGLDYGYTF.